Listed below are T cell receptor beta chains from one sample, sequenced in a study of molecular identifiers for immune sequencing clone quantification. Using its own MiXCR run on the PCR reads, TCRdb lists one record per CDR3 protein. The sample records over 550,000 distinct CDR3 sequences, roughly 23% being singletons. Specimen: naive CD8+ T cells from blood, with Jurkat cell RNA spiked in. Receptors were obtained from a human donor in good health. Some libraries in this study had Jurkat cell RNA spiked in. The CDR3 runs from the conserved cysteine through the conserved F or W. A D gene is named only where the DNA matches it firmly. Only part of the rows carry a size: once, few, many, or a class if the clone is expanded.

few	TRBJ2-7	.	TRBV10-3	CAISSRGVPYEQYF	TGTGCCATCAGTAGTAGAGGCGTCCCCTACGAGCAGTACTTC
few	TRBJ2-7	.	TRBV20-1	CSARTSNTLEQYF	TGCAGTGCTAGGACTAGTAATACCCTCGAGCAGTACTTC
many	TRBJ2-5	TRBD2	TRBV9	CASSVDAGEFGETQYF	TGTGCCAGCAGCGTAGATGCGGGAGAATTTGGAGAGACCCAGTACTTC
many	TRBJ2-3	TRBD2	TRBV13	CASSLASGGADTQYF	TGTGCCAGCAGCTTGGCGAGCGGGGGGGCAGATACGCAGTATTTT
many	TRBJ2-3	TRBD2	TRBV13	CASSPYSGRWADTQYF	TGTGCCAGCAGCCCGTATAGCGGGAGATGGGCAGATACGCAGTATTTT
many	TRBJ2-5	.	TRBV7-2	CASSLTTADQETQYF	TGTGCCAGCAGCTTGACCACGGCGGACCAAGAGACCCAGTACTTC
.	TRBJ2-3	.	TRBV11-3	CASSSDRHTDTQDF	TGTGCCAGCAGCTCCGACCGACACACAGATACGCAGGATTTT
few	TRBJ1-2	.	TRBV5-4	CASSKGTPSNYGYTF	TGTGCCAGCAGCAAGGGGACACCCAGTAACTATGGCTACACCTTC
many	TRBJ2-3	.	TRBV7-9	CASSLGVSRSTDTQYF	TGTGCCAGCAGCTTAGGAGTCTCGCGGAGCACAGATACGCAGTATTTT
.	TRBJ2-1	TRBD2	TRBV6-4	CASSNGLAAYNEQFF	TGTGCCAGCAGTAATGGACTAGCGGCCTACAATGAGCAGTTCTTC
.	TRBJ1-5	.	TRBV27	CASSDAGAPQHF	TGTGCCAGCAGCGACGCGGGGGCCCCCCAGCATTTT
.	TRBJ1-1	.	TRBV12-3/TRBV12-4	CASSLSGYTEDFF	TGTGCCAGCAGTTTAAGCGGATACACTGAAGATTTCTTT
.	TRBJ2-5	TRBD2	TRBV7-9	CASSIFSGGYQETQYF	TGTGCCAGCAGCATTTTTAGCGGGGGTTACCAAGAGACCCAGTACTTC
few	TRBJ2-7	.	TRBV14	CASSLLPGLGTDEQYF	TGTGCCAGCAGCCTCCTACCTGGGCTGGGTACCGACGAGCAGTACTTC
.	TRBJ2-7	TRBD2	TRBV4-3	CASSQDQRAGVYEQYF	TGCGCCAGCAGCCAAGATCAACGAGCGGGGGTGTACGAGCAGTACTTC
.	TRBJ2-2	.	TRBV7-9	CASTGSRELFF	TGTGCCAGCACAGGGTCCAGGGAGCTGTTTTTT
many	TRBJ1-5	.	TRBV2	CASSEREGLVLQPQHF	TGTGCCAGCAGTGAACGGGAGGGGTTGGTCCTTCAGCCCCAGCATTTT
.	TRBJ2-3	TRBD1	TRBV19	CASSMDRSGPDTQYF	TGTGCCAGTAGTATGGACAGGTCGGGGCCCGATACGCAGTATTTT
.	TRBJ2-7	.	TRBV7-9	CASSCSQGPRPYEQYF	TGTGCCAGCAGCTGTTCCCAGGGGCCGAGACCCTACGAGCAGTACTTC